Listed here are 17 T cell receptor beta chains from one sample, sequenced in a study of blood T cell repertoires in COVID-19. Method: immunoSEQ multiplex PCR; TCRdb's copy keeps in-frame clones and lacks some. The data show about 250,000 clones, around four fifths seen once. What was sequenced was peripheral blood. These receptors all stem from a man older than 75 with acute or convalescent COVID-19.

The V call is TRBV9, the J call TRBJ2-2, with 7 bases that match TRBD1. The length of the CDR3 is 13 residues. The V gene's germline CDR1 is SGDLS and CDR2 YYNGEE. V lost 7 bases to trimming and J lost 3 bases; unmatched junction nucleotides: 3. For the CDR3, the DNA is TGTGCCAGCCGGCAGGGGGACACCGGGGAGCTGTTTTTT. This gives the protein CASRQGDTGELFF.

The CDR3 is CASSPPGSYNEQFF. The DNA of the CDR3 is TGTGCCAGCAGTCCCCCCGGCTCCTACAATGAGCAGTTCTTC. The J gene is TRBJ2-1, the V gene TRBV25-1; no definite D call. Germline CDR1 reads MGHDK; CDR2 reads SYGVNS. CDR3 length: 14 residues. Trimming took 5 bases from V and 0 from J, leaving 8 bases between them.

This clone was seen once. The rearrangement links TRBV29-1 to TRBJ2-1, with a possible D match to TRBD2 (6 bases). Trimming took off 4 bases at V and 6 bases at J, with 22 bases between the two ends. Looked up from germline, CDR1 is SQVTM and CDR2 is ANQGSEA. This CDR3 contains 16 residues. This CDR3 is CSVGRGKPPTSNEQFF. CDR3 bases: TGCAGCGTTGGTCGCGGGAAGCCGCCAACAAGCAATGAGCAGTTCTTC.

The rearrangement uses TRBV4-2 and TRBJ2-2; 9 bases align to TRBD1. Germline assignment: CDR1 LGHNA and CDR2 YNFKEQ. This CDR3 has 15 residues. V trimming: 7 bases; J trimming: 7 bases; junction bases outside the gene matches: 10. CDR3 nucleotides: TGTGCCAGCAAACCCGGGACAGGGTCCGTCGGGGAGCTGTTTTTT. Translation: CASKPGTGSVGELFF.

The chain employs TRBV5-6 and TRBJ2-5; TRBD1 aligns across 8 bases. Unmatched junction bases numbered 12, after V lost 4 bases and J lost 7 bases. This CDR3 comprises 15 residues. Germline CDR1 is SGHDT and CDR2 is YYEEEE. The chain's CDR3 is CASSAAQGAVGTQYF. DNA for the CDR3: TGTGCCAGCAGCGCCGCTCAGGGGGCCGTTGGGACCCAGTACTTC.

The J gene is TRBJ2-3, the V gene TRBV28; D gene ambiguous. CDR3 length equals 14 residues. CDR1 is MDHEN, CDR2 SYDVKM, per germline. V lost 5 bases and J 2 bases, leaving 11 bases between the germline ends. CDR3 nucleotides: TGTGCCAGCAGTCCGTACAGTTACACAGATACGCAGTATTTT. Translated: CASSPYSYTDTQYF. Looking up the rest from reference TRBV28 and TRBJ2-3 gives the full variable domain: DVKVTQSSRYLVKRTGEKVFLECVQDMDHENMFWYRQDPGLGLRLIYFSYDVKMKEKGDIPEGYSVSREKKERFSLILESASTNQTSMYLCASSPYSYTDTQYFGPGTRLTVL.

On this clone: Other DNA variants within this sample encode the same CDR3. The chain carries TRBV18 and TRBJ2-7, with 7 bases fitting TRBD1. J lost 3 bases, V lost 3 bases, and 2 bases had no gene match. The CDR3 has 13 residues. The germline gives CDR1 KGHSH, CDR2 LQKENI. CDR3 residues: CASSPAGGYEQYF. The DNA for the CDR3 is TGTGCCAGCTCACCCGCAGGGGGCTACGAGCAGTACTTC.

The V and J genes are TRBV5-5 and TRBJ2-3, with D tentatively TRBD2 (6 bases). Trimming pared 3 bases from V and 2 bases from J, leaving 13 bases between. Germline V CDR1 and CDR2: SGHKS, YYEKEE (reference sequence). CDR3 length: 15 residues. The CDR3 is CASSSRGGFTDTQYF. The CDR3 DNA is TGTGCCAGCAGCTCTCGTGGGGGGTTCACAGATACGCAGTATTTT.

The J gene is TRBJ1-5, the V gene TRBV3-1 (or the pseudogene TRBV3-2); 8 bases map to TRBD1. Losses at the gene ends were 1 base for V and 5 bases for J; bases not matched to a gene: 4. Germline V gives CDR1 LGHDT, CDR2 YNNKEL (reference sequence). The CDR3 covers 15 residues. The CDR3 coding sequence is TGTGCCAGCAGCCAAGCGGGACAGGTCGATCAGCCCCAGCATTTT. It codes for CASSQAGQVDQPQHF.

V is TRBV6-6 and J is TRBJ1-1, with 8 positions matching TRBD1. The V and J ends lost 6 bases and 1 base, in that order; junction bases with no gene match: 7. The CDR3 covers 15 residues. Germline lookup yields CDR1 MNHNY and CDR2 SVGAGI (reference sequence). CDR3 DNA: TGTGCCAGCAGAGACTCAGACAGGGGGAACACTGAAGCTTTCTTT. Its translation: CASRDSDRGNTEAFF.

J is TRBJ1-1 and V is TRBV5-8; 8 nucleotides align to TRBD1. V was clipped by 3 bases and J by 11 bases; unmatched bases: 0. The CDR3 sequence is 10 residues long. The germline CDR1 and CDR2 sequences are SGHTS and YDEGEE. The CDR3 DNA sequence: TGTGCCAGCAGCTGGACAGGGGCTTTCTTT. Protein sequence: CASSWTGAFF.

The CDR3 is CASSSEGTIPNEQFF. The DNA of the CDR3 is TGTGCCAGCAGCTCCGAAGGGACAATCCCCAATGAGCAGTTCTTC. The chain combines TRBV7-9 with TRBJ2-1, with TRBD1 as a possible D gene (6 bases). There are 15 residues in the CDR3. Germline CDR1 and CDR2: SEHNR and FQNEAQ (reference sequence). Trimming removed 4 bases at V and 6 bases at J, with 16 bases between.

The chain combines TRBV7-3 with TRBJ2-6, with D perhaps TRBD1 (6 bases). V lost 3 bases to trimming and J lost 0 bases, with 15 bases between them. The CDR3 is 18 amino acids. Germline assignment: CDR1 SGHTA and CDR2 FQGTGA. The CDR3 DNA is TGTGCCAGCAGCTTTTTTCAGGGGTTGAGCTCTGGGGCCAACGTCCTGACTTTC. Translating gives CASSFFQGLSSGANVLTF.

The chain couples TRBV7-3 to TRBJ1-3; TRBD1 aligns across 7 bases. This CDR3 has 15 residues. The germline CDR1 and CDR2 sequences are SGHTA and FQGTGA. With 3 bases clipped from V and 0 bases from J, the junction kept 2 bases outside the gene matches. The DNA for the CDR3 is TGTGCCAGCAGCTTTACAGGGGACTCTGGAAACACCATATATTTT. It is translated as CASSFTGDSGNTIYF.

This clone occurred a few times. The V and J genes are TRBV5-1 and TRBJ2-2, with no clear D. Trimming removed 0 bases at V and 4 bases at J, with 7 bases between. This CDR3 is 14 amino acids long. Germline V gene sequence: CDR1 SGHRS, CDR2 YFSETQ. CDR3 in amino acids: CASSLAPSTGELFF. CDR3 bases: TGCGCCAGCAGCTTGGCCCCATCCACCGGGGAGCTGTTTTTT. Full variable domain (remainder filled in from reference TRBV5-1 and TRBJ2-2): KAGVTQTPRYLIKTRGQQVTLSCSPISGHRSVSWYQQTPGQGLQFLFEYFSETQRNKGNFPGRFSGRQFSNSRSEMNVSTLELGDSALYLCASSLAPSTGELFFGEGSRLTVL.

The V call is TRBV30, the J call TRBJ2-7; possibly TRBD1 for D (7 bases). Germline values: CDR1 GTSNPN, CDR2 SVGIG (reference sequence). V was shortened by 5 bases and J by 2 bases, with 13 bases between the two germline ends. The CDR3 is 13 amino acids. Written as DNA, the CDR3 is TGTGCCTGGTCAGGGGGGATGCCCTACGAGCAGTACTTC. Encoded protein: CAWSGGMPYEQYF.

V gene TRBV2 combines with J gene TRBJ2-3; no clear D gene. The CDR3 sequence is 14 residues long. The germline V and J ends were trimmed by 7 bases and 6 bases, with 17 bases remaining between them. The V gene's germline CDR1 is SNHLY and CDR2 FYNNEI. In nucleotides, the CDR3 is TGTGCCAGCATTATGTCGACACGCGCGGATACGCAGTATTTT. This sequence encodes CASIMSTRADTQYF. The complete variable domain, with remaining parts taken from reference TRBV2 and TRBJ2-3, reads EPEVTQTPSHQVTQMGQEVILRCVPISNHLYFYWYRQILGQKVEFLVSFYNNEISEKSEIFDDQFSVERPDGSNFTLKIRSTKLEDSAMYFCASIMSTRADTQYFGPGTRLTVL.